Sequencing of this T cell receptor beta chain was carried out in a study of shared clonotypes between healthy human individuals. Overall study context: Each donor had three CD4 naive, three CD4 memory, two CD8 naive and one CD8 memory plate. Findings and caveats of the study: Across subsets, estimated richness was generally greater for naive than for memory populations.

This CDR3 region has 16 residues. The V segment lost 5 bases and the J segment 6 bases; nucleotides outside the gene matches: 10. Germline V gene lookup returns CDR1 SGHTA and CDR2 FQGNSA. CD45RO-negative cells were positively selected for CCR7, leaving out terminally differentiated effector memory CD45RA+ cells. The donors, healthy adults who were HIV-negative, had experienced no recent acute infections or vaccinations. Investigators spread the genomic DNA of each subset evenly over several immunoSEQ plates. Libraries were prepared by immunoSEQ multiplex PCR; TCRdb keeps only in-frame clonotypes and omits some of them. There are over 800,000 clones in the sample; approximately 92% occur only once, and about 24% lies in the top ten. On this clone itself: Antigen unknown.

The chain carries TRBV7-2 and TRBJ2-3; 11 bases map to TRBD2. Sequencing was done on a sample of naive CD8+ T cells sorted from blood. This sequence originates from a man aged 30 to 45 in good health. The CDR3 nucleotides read TGTGCCAGCAGCCCTCGACTAGCGGGATATTTCGATACGCAGTATTTT. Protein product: CASSPRLAGYFDTQYF.